This TCR beta chain came from a study of T-cell reconstitution after alpha-beta-depleted transplantation in children. Findings and limits, study-wide: In some patients, recipient T cells and intrathymic progenitors surviving conditioning explained high day-60 diversity. About two months after transplant, alpha-beta T cells reportedly came from several hundred expanded graft clones. After one year, T-cell counts and TCRbeta diversity mostly came from new T cells.

Preparing the TCRbeta library involved the use of unique molecular identifiers. TCRdb processed the PCR reads anew with MiXCR; each CDR3 protein has one entry. The table has about 980,000 distinct CDR3 sequences, 25% to 30% seen once. The CDR3 runs 15 residues. Germline CDR1 is SGHRS and CDR2 is YFSETQ. Trimming stripped 2 bases from V and 2 bases from J, with 11 bases between. There are a few counts of this clonotype. The antigen remains unidentified. The TCR was taken from a boy under three years old who had a stem cell transplant for SCID, so the T cells may come from the graft donor. Sequencing was performed on PBMCs, mostly from graft donor cells, taken 360 days after TCRalphabeta/CD19-depleted stem cell transplant. The V gene is TRBV5-1, the J gene TRBJ1-5; D perhaps matches TRBD1 (5 bases). CDR3 sequence reads: CASSFDGAGNQPQHF. The CDR3 bases are TGCGCCAGCAGCTTCGACGGGGCCGGCAATCAGCCCCAGCATTTT.